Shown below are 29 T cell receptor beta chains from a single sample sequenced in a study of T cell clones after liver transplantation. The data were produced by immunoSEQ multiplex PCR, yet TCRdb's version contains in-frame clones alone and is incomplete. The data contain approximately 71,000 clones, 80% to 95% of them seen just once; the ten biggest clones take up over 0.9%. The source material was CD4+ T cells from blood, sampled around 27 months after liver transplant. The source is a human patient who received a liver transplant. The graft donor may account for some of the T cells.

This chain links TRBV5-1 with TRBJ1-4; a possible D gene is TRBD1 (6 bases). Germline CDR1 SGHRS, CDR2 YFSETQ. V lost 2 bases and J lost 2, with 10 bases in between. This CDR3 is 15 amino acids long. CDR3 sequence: CASSFTGITNEKLFF. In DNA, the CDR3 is TGCGCCAGCAGCTTTACAGGGATTACTAATGAAAAACTGTTTTTT.

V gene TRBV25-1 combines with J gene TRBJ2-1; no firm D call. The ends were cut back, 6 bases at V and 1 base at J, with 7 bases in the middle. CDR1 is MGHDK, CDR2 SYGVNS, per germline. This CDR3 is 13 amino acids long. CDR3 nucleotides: TGTGCCAGCAGCGCTCTTTCCTACAATGAGCAGTTCTTC. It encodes CASSALSYNEQFF.

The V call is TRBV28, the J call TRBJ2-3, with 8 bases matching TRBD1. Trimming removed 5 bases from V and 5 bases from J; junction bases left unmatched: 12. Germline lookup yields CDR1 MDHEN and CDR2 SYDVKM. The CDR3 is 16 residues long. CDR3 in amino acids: CASSQRGQGGGDTQYF. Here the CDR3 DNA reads TGTGCCAGCAGTCAGAGAGGACAGGGTGGAGGAGATACGCAGTATTTT. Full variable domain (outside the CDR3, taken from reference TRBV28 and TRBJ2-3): DVKVTQSSRYLVKRTGEKVFLECVQDMDHENMFWYRQDPGLGLRLIYFSYDVKMKEKGDIPEGYSVSREKKERFSLILESASTNQTSMYLCASSQRGQGGGDTQYFGPGTRLTVL.

The CDR3 loop is CASSSTGTEGEKLFF. In DNA form, the CDR3 reads TGCGCCAGCAGCTCCACCGGGACAGAAGGTGAAAAACTGTTTTTT. The J gene is TRBJ1-4, the V gene TRBV5-1, with TRBD1 matching over 7 bases. The CDR3 covers 15 residues. Germline CDR1 is SGHRS and CDR2 is YFSETQ. Losses at the gene ends were 3 bases for V and 7 bases for J; bases not matched to a gene: 9.

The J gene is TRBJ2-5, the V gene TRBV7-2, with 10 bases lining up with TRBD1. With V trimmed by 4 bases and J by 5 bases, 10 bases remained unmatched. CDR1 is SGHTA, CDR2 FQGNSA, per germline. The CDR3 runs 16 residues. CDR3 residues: CASSSPTGGAQETQYF. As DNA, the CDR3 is TGTGCCAGCAGCTCCCCGACAGGGGGCGCCCAGGAGACCCAGTACTTC.

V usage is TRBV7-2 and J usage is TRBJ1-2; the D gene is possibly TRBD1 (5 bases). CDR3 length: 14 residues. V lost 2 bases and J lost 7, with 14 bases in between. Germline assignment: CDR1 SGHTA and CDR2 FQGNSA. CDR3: CASSLRGDEGGYTF. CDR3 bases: TGTGCCAGCAGCTTAAGAGGGGATGAGGGTGGCTACACCTTC.

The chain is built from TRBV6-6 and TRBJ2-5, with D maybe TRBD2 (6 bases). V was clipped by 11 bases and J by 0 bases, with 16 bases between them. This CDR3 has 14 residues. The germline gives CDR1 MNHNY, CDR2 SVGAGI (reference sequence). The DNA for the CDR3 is TGTGCCGCCACATTGCTAGCGAACCAAGAGACCCAGTACTTC. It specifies CAATLLANQETQYF.

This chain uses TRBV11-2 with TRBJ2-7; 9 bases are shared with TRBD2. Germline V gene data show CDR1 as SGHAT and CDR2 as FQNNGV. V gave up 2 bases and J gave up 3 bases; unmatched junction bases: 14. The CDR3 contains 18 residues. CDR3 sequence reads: CASSLLGSGSSFNYEQYF. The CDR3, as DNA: TGTGCCAGCAGCTTACTGGGTAGCGGGAGTTCCTTTAACTACGAGCAGTACTTC.

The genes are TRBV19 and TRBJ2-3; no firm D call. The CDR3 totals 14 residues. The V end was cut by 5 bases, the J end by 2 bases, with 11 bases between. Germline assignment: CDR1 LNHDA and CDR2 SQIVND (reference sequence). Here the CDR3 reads CASSLAANTDTQYF. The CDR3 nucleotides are TGTGCCAGTAGTTTGGCAGCAAACACAGATACGCAGTATTTT.

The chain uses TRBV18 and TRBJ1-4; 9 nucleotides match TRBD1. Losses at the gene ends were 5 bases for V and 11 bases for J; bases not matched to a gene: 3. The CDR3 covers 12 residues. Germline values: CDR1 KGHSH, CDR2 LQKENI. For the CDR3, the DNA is TGTGCCAGCTCAGCCGGGACAGGGAAACTGTTTTTT. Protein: CASSAGTGKLFF.

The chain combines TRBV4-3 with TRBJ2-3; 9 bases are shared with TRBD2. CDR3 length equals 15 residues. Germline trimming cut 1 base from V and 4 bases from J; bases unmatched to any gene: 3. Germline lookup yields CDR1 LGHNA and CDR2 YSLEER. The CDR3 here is CASSQAGGRADTQYF. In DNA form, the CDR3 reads TGCGCCAGCAGCCAAGCCGGCGGGAGGGCAGATACGCAGTATTTT.

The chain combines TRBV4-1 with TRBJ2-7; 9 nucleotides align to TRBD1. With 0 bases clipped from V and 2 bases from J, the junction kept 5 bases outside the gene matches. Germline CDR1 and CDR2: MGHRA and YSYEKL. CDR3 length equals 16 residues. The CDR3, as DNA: TGCGCCAGCAGCCAAGATGTGACAGGGGGAACCTACGAGCAGTACTTC. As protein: CASSQDVTGGTYEQYF.

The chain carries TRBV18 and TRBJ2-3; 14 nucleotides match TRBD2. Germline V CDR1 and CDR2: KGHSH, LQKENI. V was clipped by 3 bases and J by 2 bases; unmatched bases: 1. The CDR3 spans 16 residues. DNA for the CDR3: TGTGCCAGCTCACCGACTAGCGGGAGGGCCACAGATACGCAGTATTTT. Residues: CASSPTSGRATDTQYF.

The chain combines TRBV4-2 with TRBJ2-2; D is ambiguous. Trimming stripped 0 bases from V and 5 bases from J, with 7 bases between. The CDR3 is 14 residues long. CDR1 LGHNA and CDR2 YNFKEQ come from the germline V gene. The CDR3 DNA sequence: TGTGCCAGCAGCCAAGAGAGATTTACCGGGGAGCTGTTTTTT. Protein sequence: CASSQERFTGELFF.

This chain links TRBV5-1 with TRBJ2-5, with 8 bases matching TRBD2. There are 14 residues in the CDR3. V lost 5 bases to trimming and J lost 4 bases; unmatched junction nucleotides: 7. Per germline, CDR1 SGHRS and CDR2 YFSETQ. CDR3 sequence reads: CASSLIAGPETQYF. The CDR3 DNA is TGCGCCAGCAGTTTAATAGCGGGACCAGAGACCCAGTACTTC.

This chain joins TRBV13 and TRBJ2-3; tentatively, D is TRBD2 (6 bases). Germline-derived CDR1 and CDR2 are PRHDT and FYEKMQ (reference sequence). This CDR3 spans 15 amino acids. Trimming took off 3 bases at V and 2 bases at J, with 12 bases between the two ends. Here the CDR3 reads CASSFILANTDTQYF. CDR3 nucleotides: TGTGCCAGCAGCTTCATCCTAGCGAACACAGATACGCAGTATTTT.

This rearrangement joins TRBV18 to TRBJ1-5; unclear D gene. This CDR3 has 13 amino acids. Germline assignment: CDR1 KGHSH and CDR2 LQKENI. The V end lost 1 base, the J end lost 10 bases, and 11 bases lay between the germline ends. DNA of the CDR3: TGTGCCAGCTCACCACGTCGGGAGAGCCCCCAGCATTTT. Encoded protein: CASSPRRESPQHF. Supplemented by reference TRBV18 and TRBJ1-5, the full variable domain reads NAGVMQNPRHLVRRRGQEARLRCSPMKGHSHVYWYRQLPEEGLKFMVYLQKENIIDESGMPKERFSAEFPKEGPSILRIQQVVRGDSAAYFCASSPRRESPQHFGDGTRLSIL.

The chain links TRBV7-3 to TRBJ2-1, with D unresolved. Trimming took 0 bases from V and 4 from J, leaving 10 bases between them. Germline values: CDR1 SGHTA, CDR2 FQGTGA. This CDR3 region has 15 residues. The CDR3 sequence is CASSLTPRIYNEQFF. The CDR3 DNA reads TGTGCCAGCAGCTTAACCCCTAGGATTTACAATGAGCAGTTCTTC.

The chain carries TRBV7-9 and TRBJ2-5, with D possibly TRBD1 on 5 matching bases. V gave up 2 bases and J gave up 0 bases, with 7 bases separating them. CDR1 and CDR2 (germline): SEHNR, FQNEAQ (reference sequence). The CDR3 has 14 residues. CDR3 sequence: CASSLRQNQETQYF. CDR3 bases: TGTGCCAGCAGCTTAAGACAGAACCAAGAGACCCAGTACTTC. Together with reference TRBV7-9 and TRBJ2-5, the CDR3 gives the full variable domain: DTGVSQNPRHKITKRGQNVTFRCDPISEHNRLYWYRQTLGQGPEFLTYFQNEAQLEKSRLLSDRFSAERPKGSFSTLEIQRTEQGDSAMYLCASSLRQNQETQYFGPGTRLLVL.

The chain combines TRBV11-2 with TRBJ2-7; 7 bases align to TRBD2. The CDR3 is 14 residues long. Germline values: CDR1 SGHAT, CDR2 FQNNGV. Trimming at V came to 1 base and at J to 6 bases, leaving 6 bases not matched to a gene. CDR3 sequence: CASSLGRGSLEQYF. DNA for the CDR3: TGTGCCAGCAGCTTAGGGCGCGGGAGCCTCGAGCAGTACTTC.

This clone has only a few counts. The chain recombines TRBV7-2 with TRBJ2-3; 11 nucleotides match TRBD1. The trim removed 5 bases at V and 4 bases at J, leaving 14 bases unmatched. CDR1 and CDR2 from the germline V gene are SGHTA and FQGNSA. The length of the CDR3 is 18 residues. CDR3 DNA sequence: TGTGCCAGCAGCACCAGCCCGGGACAGGGGGTTTCCGCAGATACGCAGTATTTT. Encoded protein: CASSTSPGQGVSADTQYF.

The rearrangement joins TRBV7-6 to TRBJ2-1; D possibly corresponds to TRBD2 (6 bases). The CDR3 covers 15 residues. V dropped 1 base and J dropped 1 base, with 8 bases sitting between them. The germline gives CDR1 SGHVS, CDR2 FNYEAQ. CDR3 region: CASSLVAASYNEQFF. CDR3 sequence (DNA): TGTGCCAGCAGCTTAGTAGCGGCTTCCTACAATGAGCAGTTCTTC.

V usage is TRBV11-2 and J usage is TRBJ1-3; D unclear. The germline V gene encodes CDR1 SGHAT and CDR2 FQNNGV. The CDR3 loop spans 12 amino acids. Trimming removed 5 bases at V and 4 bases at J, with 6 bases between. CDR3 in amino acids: CASSPWGNTIYF. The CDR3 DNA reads TGTGCCAGCAGCCCTTGGGGAAACACCATATATTTT.

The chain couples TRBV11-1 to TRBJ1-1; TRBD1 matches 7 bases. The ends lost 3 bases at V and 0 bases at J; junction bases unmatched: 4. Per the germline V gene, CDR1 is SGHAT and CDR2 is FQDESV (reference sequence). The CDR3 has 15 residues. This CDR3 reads CASSFPTGMNTEAFF. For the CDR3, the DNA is TGTGCCAGCAGCTTCCCGACAGGGATGAACACTGAAGCTTTCTTT.

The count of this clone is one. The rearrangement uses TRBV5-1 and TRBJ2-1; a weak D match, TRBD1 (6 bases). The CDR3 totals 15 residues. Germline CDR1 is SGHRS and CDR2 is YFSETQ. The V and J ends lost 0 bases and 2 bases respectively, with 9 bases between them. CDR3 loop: CASSLDRVTYNEQFF. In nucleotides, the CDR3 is TGCGCCAGCAGCTTGGACAGGGTGACCTACAATGAGCAGTTCTTC.

The CDR3 sequence is CASNNRGDQPQHF. The CDR3 nucleotides are TGCGCCAGCAACAACAGGGGGGATCAGCCCCAGCATTTT. This chain joins TRBV10-2 and TRBJ1-5; 8 bases fit TRBD1. The CDR3 is made up of 13 amino acids. J lost 5 bases, V lost 7 bases, and 4 bases had no gene match. Germline V gene lookup returns CDR1 WSHSY and CDR2 SAAADI.

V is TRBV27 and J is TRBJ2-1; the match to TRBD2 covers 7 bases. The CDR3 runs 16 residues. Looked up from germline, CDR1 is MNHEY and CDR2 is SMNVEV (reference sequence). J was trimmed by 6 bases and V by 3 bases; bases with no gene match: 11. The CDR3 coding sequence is TGTGCCAGCAGTTTCGGCGGGAGTCCTTACTCCAATGAGCAGTTCTTC. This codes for CASSFGGSPYSNEQFF.

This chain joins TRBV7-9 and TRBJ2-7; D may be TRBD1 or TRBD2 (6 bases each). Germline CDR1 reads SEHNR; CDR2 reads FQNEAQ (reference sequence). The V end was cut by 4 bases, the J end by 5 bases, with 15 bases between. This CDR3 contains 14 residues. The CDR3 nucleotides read TGTGCCAGCAGCTACGACAGGCCGGGGGACGAGCAGTACTTC. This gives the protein CASSYDRPGDEQYF.

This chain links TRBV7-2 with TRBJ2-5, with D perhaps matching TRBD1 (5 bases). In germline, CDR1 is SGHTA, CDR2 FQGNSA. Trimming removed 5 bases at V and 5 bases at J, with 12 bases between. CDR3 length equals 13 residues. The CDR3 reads CASSPRVWETQYF. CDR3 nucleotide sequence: TGTGCCAGCAGCCCCAGGGTATGGGAGACCCAGTACTTC. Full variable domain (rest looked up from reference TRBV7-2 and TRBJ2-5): GAGVSQSPSNKVTEKGKDVELRCDPISGHTALYWYRQSLGQGLEFLIYFQGNSAPDKSGLPSDRFSAERTGGSVSTLTIQRTQQEDSAVYLCASSPRVWETQYFGPGTRLLVL.